This T cell receptor beta chain was profiled in a study of T-cell reconstitution after alpha-beta-depleted transplantation in children. Study-level findings and limits: Two months or so post-transplant, alpha-beta T cells reportedly derived from several hundred expanded graft clones.

This clonotype has at least ten counts. Its antigen is still unknown. Unique molecular identifiers featured in how the TCRbeta library was prepared. TCRdb ran MiXCR on the PCR reads and lists one entry per CDR3 protein. The sample yields about 350,000 distinct CDR3 sequences, around 15% seen once. Germline loops: CDR1 SGHVS, CDR2 FQNEAQ. The CDR3 is 18 residues long. With 5 bases clipped from V and 5 bases from J, the junction kept 14 bases outside the gene matches. The sample was PBMCs, mostly from graft donor cells, taken 360 days after TCRalphabeta/CD19-depleted stem cell transplant. The chain couples TRBV7-8 to TRBJ2-1, with 11 bases that match TRBD2. This clonotype was obtained from a male patient under 10 years old who had a stem cell transplant for acute lymphoblastic leukemia, so the T cells may come from the graft donor. The CDR3, as DNA: TGTGCCAGCAGCCCAGGGGTAGCGGGAGGGAGAGTTAACAATGAGCAGTTCTTC. It encodes CASSPGVAGGRVNNEQFF.